The clone carrying this TCR beta chain was seen a handful of times. Its specificity is not known. The sample is drawn from a study of T cells in Graves' hyperthyroidism and ophthalmopathy. The study's findings and limits: Blood also held most thyroid clonotypes expanded beyond 0.001. Stable hyperthyroidism was told apart from ophthalmopathy by a model built on 13 V-J features.

It was uncontrolled infection, other autoimmune disease, pregnancy or lactation that excluded patients. Source material for PBMCs was 9 to 10 ml fresh peripheral blood. Germline CDR1 and CDR2: SGHRS and YFSETQ. Trimming took off 8 bases at V and 2 bases at J, with 11 bases between the two ends. This CDR3 contains 14 residues. TCR beta CDR3 regions were amplified from RNA transcripts. The study used the HTBI primer set for a first-round RT-PCR of the TCR CDR3. TCRdb re-derived calls from the multiplex PCR reads in MiXCR, one entry per CDR3 protein. In the table there are a few hundred thousand distinct CDR3 sequences, around 14% of which are singletons.

The chain couples TRBV5-1 to TRBJ2-6; no reliable D call. This receptor was obtained from a woman younger than 45 with Graves' hyperthyroidism. Sequencing input: blood. In DNA form, the CDR3 reads TGCGCCAGTAAAGGCCAGGCTGGGGCCAACGTCCTGACTTTC. Its translation is CASKGQAGANVLTF.